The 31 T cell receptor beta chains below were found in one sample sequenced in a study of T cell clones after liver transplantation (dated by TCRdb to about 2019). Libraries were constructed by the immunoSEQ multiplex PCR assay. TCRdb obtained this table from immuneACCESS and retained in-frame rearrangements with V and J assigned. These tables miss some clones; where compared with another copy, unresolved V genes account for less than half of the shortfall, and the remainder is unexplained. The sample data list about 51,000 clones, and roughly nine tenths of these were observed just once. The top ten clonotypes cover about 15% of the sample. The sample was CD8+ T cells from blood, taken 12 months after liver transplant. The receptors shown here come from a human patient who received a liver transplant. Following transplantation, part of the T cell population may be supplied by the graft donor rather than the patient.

Written as DNA, the CDR3 is TGTGCCAGCAGCTTCACACGGACCATCGAGGGTATGAATGAGCAGTTCTTC. Amino acids: CASSFTRTIEGMNEQFF. This sequence joins TRBV7-9 and TRBJ2-1, with TRBD2 as a possible D gene (5 bases). The germline V and J ends were trimmed by 3 bases and 7 bases, with 22 bases remaining between them. Germline CDR1 is SEHNR and CDR2 is FQNEAQ (reference sequence). The CDR3 covers 17 residues.

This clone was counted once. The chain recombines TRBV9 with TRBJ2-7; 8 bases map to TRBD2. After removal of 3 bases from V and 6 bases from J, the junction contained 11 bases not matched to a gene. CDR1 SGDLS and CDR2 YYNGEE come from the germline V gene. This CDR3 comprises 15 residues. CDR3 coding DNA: TGTGCCAGCAGCGCCTTAGTGGGCGGGAGGAGCGAGCAGTACTTC. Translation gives CASSALVGGRSEQYF.

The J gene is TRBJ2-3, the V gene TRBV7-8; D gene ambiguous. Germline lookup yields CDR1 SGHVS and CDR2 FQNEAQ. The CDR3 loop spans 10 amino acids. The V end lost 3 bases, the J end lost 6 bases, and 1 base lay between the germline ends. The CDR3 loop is CASSFDTQYF. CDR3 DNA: TGTGCCAGCAGCTTTGATACGCAGTATTTT. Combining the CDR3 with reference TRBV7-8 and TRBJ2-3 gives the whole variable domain GAGVSQSPRYKVAKRGQDVALRCDPISGHVSLFWYQQALGQGPEFLTYFQNEAQLDKSGLPSDRFFAERPEGSVSTLKIQRTQQEDSAVYLCASSFDTQYFGPGTRLTVL.

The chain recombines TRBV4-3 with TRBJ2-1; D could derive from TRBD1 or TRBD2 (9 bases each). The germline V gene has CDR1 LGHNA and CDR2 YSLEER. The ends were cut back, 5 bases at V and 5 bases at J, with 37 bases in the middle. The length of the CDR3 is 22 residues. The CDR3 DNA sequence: TGCGCCAGCAGCACCCGAGGGACAGGGCCTAGCGGGGTTTGGGGGTCCCACAATGAGCAGTTCTTC. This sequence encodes CASSTRGTGPSGVWGSHNEQFF.

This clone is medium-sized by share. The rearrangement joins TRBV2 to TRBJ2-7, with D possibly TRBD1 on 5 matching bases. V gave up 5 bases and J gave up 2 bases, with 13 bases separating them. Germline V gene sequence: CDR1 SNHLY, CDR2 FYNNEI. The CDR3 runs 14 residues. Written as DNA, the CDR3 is TGTGCCAGCAGTCACTCGGACACCCCCTACGAGCAGTACTTC. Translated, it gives CASSHSDTPYEQYF.

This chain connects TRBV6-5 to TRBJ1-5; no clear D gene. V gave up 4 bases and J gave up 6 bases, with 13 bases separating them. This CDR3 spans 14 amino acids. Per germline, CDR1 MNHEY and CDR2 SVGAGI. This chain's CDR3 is CASSWGLEGQPQHF. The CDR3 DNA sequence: TGTGCCAGCAGTTGGGGTCTTGAGGGTCAGCCCCAGCATTTT.

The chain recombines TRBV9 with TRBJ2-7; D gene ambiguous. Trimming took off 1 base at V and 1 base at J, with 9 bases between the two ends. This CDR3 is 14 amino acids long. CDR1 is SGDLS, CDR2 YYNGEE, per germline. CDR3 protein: CASSVSDGSYEQYF. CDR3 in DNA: TGTGCCAGCAGCGTAAGCGACGGTTCCTACGAGCAGTACTTC.

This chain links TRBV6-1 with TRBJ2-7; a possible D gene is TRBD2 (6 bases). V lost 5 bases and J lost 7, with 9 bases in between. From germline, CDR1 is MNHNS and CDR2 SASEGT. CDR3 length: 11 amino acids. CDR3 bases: TGTGCCAGCAGTTACGGAGGGGAGCAGTACTTC. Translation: CASSYGGEQYF.

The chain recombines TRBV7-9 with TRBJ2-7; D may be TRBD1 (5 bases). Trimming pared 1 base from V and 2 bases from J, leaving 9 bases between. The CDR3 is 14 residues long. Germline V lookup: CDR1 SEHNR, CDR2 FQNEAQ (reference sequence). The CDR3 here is CASSLVDTTYEQYF. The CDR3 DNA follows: TGTGCCAGCAGCTTAGTGGACACCACCTACGAGCAGTACTTC. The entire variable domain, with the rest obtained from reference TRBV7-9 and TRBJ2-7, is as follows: DTGVSQNPRHKITKRGQNVTFRCDPISEHNRLYWYRQTLGQGPEFLTYFQNEAQLEKSRLLSDRFSAERPKGSFSTLEIQRTEQGDSAMYLCASSLVDTTYEQYFGPGTRLTVT.

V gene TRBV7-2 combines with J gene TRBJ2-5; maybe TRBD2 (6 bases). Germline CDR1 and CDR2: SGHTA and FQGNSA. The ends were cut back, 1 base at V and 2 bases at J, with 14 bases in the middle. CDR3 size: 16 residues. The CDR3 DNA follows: TGTGCCAGCAGCTTAGGGGGCAGGGACTTTCAAGAGACCCAGTACTTC. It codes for CASSLGGRDFQETQYF. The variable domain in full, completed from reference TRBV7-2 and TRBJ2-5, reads GAGVSQSPSNKVTEKGKDVELRCDPISGHTALYWYRQSLGQGLEFLIYFQGNSAPDKSGLPSDRFSAERTGGSVSTLTIQRTQQEDSAVYLCASSLGGRDFQETQYFGPGTRLLVL.

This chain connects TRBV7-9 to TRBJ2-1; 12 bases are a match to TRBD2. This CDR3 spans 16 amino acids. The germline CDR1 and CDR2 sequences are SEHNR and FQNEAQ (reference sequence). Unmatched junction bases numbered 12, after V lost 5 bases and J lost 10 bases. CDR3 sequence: CASSPWTSGIVGEQFF. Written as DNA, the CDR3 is TGTGCCAGCAGCCCGTGGACTAGCGGGATAGTGGGCGAGCAGTTCTTC.

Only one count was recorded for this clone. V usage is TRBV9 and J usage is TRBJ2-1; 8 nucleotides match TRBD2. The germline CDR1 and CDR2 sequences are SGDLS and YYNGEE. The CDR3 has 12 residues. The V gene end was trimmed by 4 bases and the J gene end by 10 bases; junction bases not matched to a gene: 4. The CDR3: CASSPSGSEQFF. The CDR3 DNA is TGTGCCAGCAGCCCTAGCGGGTCGGAGCAGTTCTTC.

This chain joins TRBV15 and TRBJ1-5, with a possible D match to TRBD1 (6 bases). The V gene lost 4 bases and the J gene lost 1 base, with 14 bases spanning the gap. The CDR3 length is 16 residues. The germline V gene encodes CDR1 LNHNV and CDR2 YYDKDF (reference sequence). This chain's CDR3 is CATSIKDSRSNQPQHF. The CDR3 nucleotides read TGTGCCACCAGCATAAAGGACAGCAGGAGCAATCAGCCCCAGCATTTT.

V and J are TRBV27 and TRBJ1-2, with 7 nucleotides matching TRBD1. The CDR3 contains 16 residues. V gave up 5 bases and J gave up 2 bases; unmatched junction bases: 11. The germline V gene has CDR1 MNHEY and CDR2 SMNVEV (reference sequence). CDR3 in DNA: TGTGCCAGCAGTCCCCGAGGGGGGACAGCAAACTATGGCTACACCTTC. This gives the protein CASSPRGGTANYGYTF.

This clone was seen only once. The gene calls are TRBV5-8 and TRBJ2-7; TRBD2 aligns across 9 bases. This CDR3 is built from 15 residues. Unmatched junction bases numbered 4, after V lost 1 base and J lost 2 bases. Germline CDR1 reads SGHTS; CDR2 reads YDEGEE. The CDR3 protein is CASSLSAGGPYEQYF. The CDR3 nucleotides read TGTGCCAGCAGCTTGAGTGCGGGAGGGCCCTACGAGCAGTACTTC.

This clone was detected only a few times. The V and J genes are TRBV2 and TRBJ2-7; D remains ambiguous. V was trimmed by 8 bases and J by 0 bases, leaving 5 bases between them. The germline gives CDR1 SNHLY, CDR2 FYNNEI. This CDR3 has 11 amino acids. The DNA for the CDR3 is TGTGCCAGCGGTCCCTCCTACGAGCAGTACTTC. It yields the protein CASGPSYEQYF.

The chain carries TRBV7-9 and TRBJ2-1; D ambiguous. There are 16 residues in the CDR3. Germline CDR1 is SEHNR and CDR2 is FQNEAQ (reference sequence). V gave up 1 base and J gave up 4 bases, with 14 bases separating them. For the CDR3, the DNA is TGTGCCAGCAGCTTAGGGCTTAAGCTGAATTACAATGAGCAGTTCTTC. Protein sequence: CASSLGLKLNYNEQFF.

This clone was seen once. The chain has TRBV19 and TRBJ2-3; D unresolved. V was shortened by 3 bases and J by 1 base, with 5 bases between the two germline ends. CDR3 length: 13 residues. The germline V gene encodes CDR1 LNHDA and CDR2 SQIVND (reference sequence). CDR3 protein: CASSMAGTDTQYF. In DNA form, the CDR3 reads TGTGCCAGTAGTATGGCAGGCACAGATACGCAGTATTTT.

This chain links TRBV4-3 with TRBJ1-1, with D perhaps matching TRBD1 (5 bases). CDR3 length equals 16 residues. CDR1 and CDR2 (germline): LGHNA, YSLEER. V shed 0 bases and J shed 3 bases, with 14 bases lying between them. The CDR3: CASSQEGEGLDTEAFF. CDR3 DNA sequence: TGCGCCAGCAGCCAAGAAGGGGAAGGTTTGGACACTGAAGCTTTCTTT.

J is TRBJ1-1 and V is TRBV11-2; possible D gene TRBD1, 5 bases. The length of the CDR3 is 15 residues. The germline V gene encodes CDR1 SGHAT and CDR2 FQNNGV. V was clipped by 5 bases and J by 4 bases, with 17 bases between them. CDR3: CASSHSRTGGTEAFF. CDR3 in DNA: TGTGCCAGCAGCCACTCCCGAACAGGCGGCACTGAAGCTTTCTTT.

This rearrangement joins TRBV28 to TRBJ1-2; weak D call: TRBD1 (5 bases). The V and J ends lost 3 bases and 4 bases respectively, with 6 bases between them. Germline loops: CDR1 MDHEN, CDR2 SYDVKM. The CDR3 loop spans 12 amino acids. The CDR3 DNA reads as TGTGCCAGCAGTTTTGACAGCTATGGCTACACCTTC. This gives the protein CASSFDSYGYTF.

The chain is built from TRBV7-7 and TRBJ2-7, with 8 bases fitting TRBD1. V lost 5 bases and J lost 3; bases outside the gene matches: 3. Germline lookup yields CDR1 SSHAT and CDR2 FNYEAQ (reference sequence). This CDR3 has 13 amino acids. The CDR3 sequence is CASSLGQDYEQYF. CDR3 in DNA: TGTGCCAGCAGCCTGGGACAGGACTACGAGCAGTACTTC.

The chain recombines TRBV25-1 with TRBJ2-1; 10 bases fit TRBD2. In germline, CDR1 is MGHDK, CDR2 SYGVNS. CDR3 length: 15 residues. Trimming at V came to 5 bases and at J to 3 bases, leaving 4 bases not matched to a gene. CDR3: CASSFLAGVYNEQFF. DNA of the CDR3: TGTGCCAGCAGTTTTCTAGCGGGAGTCTACAATGAGCAGTTCTTC.

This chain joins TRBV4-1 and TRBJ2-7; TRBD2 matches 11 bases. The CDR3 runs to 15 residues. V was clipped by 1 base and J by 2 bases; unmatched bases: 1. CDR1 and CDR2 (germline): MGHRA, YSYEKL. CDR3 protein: CASSQGLAGPYEQYF. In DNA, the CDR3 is TGCGCCAGCAGCCAAGGACTAGCGGGACCCTACGAGCAGTACTTC.

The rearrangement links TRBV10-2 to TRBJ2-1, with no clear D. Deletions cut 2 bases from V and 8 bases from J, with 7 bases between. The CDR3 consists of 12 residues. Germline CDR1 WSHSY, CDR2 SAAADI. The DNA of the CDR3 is TGCGCCAGCAGTGAGGCGGTGGATGAGCAGTTCTTC. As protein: CASSEAVDEQFF.

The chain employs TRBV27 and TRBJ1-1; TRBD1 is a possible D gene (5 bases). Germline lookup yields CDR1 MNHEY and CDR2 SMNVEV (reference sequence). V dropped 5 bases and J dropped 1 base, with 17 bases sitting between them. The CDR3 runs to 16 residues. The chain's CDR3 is CASSPPRRGPNTEAFF. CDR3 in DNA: TGTGCCAGCAGTCCTCCTCGGAGGGGTCCGAACACTGAAGCTTTCTTT.

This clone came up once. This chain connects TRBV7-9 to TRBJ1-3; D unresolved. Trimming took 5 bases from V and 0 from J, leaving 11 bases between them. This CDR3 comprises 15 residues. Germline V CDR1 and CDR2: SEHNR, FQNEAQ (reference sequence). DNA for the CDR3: TGTGCCAGCAGCCTGGGTCTTTTCTCTGGAAACACCATATATTTT. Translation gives CASSLGLFSGNTIYF.

In DNA, the CDR3 is TGTGCCAGCGGGGGGGGCTTAAACAATGAGCAGTTCTTC. The encoded protein is CASGGGLNNEQFF. The gene calls are TRBV27 and TRBJ2-1; tentatively, D is TRBD2 (7 bases). The CDR3 contains 13 residues. The V gene lost 8 bases and the J gene lost 5 bases, with 13 bases spanning the gap. Per the germline V gene, CDR1 is MNHEY and CDR2 is SMNVEV (reference sequence).

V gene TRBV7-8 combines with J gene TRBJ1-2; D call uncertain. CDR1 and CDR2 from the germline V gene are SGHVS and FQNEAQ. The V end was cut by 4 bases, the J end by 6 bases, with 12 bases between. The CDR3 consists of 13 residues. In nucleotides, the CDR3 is TGTGCCAGCAGCTCTCGGGGTATTCATGGCTACACCTTC. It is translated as CASSSRGIHGYTF.

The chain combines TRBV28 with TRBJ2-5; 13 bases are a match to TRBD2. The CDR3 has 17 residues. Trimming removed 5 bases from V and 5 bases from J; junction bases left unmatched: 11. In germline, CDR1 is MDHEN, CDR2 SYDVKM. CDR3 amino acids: CASSPRGGLAGPETQYF. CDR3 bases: TGTGCCAGCAGTCCGAGAGGGGGACTAGCGGGACCCGAGACCCAGTACTTC.

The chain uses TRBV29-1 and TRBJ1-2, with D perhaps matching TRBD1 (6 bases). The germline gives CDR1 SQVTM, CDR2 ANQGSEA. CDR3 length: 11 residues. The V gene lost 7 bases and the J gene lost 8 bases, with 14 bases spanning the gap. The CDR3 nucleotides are TGCAGCGCTATTACAGGGTACGGCTACACCTTC. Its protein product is CSAITGYGYTF.